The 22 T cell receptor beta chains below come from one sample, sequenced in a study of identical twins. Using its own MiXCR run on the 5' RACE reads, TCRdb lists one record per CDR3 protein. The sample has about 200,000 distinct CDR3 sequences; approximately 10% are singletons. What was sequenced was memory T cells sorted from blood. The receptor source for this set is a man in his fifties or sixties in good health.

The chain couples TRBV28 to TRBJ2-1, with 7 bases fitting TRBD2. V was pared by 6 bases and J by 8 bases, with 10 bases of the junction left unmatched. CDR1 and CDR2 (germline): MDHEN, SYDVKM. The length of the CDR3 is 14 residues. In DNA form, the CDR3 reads TGTGCCAGCAGCCGGCGACTAGCCCCCGATGAGCAGTTCTTC. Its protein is CASSRRLAPDEQFF.

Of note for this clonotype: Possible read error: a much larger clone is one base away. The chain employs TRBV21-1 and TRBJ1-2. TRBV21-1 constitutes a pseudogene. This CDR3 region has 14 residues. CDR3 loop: CASSIKQGGYGFTF. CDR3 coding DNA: TGTGCCAGCAGTATCAAGCAGGGAGGATATGGCTTCACCTTC.

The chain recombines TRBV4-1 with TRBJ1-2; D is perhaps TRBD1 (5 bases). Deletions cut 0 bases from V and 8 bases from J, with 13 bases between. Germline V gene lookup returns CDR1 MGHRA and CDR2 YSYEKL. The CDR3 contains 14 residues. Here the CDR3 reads CASSQEATRGGYTF. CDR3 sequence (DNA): TGCGCCAGCAGCCAAGAAGCAACGAGGGGCGGCTACACCTTC.

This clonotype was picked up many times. The CDR3 is CASRIRGLNEQYF. The CDR3 nucleotides read TGTGCCAGCAGAATCAGGGGGCTAAACGAGCAGTACTTC. The rearrangement links TRBV12-3 or TRBV12-4 to TRBJ2-7; 8 nucleotides match TRBD1. There are 13 residues in the CDR3. The J segment lost 5 bases and the V segment lost 6 bases, leaving 6 bases of the junction unmatched.

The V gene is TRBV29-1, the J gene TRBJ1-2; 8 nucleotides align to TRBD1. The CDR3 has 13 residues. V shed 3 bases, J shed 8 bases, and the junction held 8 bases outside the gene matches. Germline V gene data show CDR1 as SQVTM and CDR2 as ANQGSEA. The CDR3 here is CSVERPGGAGYTF. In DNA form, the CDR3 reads TGCAGCGTTGAGCGTCCAGGGGGCGCGGGCTACACCTTC.

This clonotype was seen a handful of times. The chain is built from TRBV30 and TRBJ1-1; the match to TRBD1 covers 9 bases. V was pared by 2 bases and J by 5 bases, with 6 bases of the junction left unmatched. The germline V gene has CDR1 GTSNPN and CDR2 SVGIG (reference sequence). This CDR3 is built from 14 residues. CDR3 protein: CAWSQQGAWTEAFF. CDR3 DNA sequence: TGTGCCTGGAGTCAACAGGGGGCGTGGACTGAAGCTTTCTTT.

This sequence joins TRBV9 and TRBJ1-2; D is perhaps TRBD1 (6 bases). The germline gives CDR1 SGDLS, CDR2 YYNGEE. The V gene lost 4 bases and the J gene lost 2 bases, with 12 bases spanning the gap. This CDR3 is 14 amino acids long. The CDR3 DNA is TGTGCCAGCAGCCCTGGGACACCCAACTATGGCTACACCTTC. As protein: CASSPGTPNYGYTF.

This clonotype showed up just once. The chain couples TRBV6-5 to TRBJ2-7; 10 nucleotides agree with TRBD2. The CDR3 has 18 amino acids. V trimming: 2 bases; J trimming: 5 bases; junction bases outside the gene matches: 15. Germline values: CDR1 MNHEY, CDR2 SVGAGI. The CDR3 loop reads CASSYPGSSGSSVNEQYF. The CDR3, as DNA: TGTGCCAGCAGTTACCCTGGGTCTAGCGGGAGCTCAGTCAACGAGCAGTACTTC.

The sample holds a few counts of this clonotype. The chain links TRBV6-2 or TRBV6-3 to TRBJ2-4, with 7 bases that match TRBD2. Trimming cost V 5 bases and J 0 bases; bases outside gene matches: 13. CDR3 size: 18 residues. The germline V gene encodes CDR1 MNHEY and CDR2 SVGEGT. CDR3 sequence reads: CASSKGPGLDVAKNIQYF. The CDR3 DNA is TGTGCCAGCAGTAAGGGCCCTGGACTAGATGTAGCCAAAAACATTCAGTACTTC.

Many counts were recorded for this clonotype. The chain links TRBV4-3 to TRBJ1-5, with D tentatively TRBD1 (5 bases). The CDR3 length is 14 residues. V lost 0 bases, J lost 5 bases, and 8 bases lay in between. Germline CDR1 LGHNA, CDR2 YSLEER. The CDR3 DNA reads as TGCGCCAGCAGCCAAGAGCGAGGGGATCAGCCCCAGCATTTT. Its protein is CASSQERGDQPQHF.

CDR3 sequence: CASSDRGRTDTQYF. The CDR3 bases are TGTGCCAGCAGTGACAGGGGGCGGACAGATACGCAGTATTTT. The gene calls are TRBV6-2 or TRBV6-3 and TRBJ2-3, with TRBD1 matching over 10 bases. V shed 5 bases and J 3 bases; nucleotides not matched to a gene: 2. CDR1 and CDR2 from the germline V gene are MNHEY and SVGEGT. The CDR3 covers 14 residues.

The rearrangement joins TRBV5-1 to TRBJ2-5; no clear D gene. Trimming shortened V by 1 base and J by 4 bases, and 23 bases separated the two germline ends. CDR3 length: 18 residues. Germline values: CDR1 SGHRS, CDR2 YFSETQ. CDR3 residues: CASSLSSAPNLSRETQYF. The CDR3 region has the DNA TGCGCCAGCAGCTTGTCGTCAGCACCGAATCTCAGTCGAGAGACCCAGTACTTC. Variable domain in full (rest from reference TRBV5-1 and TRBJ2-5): KAGVTQTPRYLIKTRGQQVTLSCSPISGHRSVSWYQQTPGQGLQFLFEYFSETQRNKGNFPGRFSGRQFSNSRSEMNVSTLELGDSALYLCASSLSSAPNLSRETQYFGPGTRLLVL.

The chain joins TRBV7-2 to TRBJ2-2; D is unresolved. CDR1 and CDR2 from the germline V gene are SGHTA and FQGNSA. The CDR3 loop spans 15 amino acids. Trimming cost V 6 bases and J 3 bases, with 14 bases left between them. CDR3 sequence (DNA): TGTGCCAGCAGGATGATGCATCGTGACACCGGGGAGCTGTTTTTT. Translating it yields CASRMMHRDTGELFF. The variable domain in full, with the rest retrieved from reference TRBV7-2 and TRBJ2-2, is GAGVSQSPSNKVTEKGKDVELRCDPISGHTALYWYRQSLGQGLEFLIYFQGNSAPDKSGLPSDRFSAERTGGSVSTLTIQRTQQEDSAVYLCASRMMHRDTGELFFGEGSRLTVL.

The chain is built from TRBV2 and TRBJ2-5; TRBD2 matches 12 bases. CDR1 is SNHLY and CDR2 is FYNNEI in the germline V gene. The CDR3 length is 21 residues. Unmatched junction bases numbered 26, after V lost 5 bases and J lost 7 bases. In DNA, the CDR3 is TGTGCCAGCAGTCCTCTAGCGGGGGGGCCAGTTTTGAGGAAAGTTCTGGGGACCCAGTACTTC. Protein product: CASSPLAGGPVLRKVLGTQYF.

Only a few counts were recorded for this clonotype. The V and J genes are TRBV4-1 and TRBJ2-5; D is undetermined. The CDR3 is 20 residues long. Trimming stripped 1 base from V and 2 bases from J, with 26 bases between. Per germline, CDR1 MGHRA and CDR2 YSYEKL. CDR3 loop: CASSQVGLGFARLGQETQYF. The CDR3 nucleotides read TGCGCCAGCAGCCAAGTTGGTCTCGGGTTTGCTCGCTTAGGGCAAGAGACCCAGTACTTC.

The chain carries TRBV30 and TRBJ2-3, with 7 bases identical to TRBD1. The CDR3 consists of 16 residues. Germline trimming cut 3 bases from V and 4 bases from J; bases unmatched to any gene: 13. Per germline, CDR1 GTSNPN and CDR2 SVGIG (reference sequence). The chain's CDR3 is CAWRDLGGAGADTQYF. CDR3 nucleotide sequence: TGTGCCTGGAGGGACCTAGGGGGCGCCGGCGCAGATACGCAGTATTTT.

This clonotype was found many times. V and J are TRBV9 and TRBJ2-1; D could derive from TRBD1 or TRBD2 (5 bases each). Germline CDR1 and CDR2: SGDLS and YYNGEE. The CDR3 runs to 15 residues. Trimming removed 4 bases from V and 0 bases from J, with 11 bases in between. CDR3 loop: CASSWDLSSYNEQFF. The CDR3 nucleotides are TGTGCCAGCAGCTGGGACCTTAGCTCCTACAATGAGCAGTTCTTC.

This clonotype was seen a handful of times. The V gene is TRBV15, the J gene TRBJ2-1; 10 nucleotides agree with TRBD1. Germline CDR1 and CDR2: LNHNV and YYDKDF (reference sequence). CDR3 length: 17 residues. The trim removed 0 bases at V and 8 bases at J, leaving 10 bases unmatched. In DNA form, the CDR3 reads TGTGCCACCAGCAGAGAACTCGCCGGGACAGGGGTTGATGAGCAGTTCTTC. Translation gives CATSRELAGTGVDEQFF.

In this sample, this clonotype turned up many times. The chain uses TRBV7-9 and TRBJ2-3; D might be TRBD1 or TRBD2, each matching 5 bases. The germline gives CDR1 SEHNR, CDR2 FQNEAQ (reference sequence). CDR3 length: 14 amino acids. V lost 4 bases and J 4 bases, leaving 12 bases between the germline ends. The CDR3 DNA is TGTGCCAGCAGCTCCCCCCGAGGGGCAGATACGCAGTATTTT. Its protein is CASSSPRGADTQYF.

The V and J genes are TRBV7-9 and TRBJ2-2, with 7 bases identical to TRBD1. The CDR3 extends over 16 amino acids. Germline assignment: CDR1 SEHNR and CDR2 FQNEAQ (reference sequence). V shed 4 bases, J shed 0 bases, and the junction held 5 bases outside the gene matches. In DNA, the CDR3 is TGTGCCAGCAGCTCATTTACAGGGGCGAACACCGGGGAGCTGTTTTTT. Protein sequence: CASSSFTGANTGELFF.

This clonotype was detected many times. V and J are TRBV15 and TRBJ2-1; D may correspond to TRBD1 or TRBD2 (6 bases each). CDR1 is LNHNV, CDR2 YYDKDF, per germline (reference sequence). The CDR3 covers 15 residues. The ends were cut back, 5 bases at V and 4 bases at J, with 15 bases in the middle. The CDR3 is CATSEGGVAYNEQFF. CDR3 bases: TGTGCCACCAGCGAGGGGGGAGTCGCTTACAATGAGCAGTTCTTC.

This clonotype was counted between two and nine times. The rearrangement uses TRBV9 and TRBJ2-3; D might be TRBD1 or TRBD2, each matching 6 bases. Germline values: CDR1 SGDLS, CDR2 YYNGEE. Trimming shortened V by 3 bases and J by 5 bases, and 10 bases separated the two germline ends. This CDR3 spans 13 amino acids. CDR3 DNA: TGTGCCAGCAGCGGGGGGGCGGTAGATACGCAGTATTTT. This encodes CASSGGAVDTQYF.